Below are 17 T cell receptor beta chains sequenced from a single sample in a study of OX40 agonist ivuxolimab in advanced cancers. The library relied on the immunoSEQ multiplex PCR assay. TCRdb obtained this table from immuneACCESS and retained in-frame rearrangements with V and J assigned. These tables miss some clones; where compared with another copy, unresolved V genes account for less than half of the shortfall, and the remainder is unexplained. The sample contains 30,000 to 45,000 clones, about 89% of them found a single time. The ten largest clonotypes hold 25% to 40% of the sample. Sequenced material: CD4+ or CD8+ T cells sorted from blood, taken in a trial of the OX40 agonist ivuxolimab. The receptors stem from an adult with an advanced solid tumor such as melanoma, head and neck, liver or kidney cancer.

The chain uses TRBV9 and TRBJ2-7; D gene unclear. Germline loops: CDR1 SGDLS, CDR2 YYNGEE. V was trimmed by 3 bases and J by 3 bases, leaving 25 bases between them. This CDR3 is 18 amino acids long. CDR3 sequence (DNA): TGTGCCAGCAGCGACCCTTCAGATGGCAGAGACCGAGGCTACGAGCAGTACTTC. It encodes CASSDPSDGRDRGYEQYF.

The rearrangement uses TRBV9 and TRBJ1-6, with D unresolved. The germline V gene encodes CDR1 SGDLS and CDR2 YYNGEE. This CDR3 contains 17 residues. The ends were cut back, 4 bases at V and 0 bases at J, with 14 bases in the middle. The CDR3 protein is CASSSLAESSYNSPLHF. The CDR3 nucleotides are TGTGCCAGCAGCTCCTTAGCGGAGAGCTCCTATAATTCACCCCTCCACTTT.

This chain links TRBV11-2 with TRBJ1-2; D gene ambiguous. This CDR3 spans 15 amino acids. Trimming took 0 bases from V and 2 from J, leaving 10 bases between them. Germline V gene lookup returns CDR1 SGHAT and CDR2 FQNNGV. This CDR3 is CASSLDRGSNYGYTF. The CDR3 nucleotides read TGTGCCAGCAGCTTAGATCGCGGCAGCAACTATGGCTACACCTTC.

This clone occurred once. V and J are TRBV11-2 and TRBJ2-5; weak D call: TRBD2 (5 bases). CDR3 length: 11 residues. Germline assignment: CDR1 SGHAT and CDR2 FQNNGV. Trimming shortened V by 7 bases and J by 5 bases, and 8 bases separated the two germline ends. Here the CDR3 DNA reads TGTGCCAGCACCCCGGGGGAGACCCAGTACTTC. It yields the protein CASTPGETQYF.

V is TRBV18 and J is TRBJ2-7; TRBD1 matches at 8 bases. The germline V gene encodes CDR1 KGHSH and CDR2 LQKENI. This CDR3 region has 18 residues. Losses at the gene ends were 1 base for V and 2 bases for J; bases not matched to a gene: 13. CDR3 in DNA: TGTGCCAGCTCACCACTTACCCCGCGCCGGGACAGGCCCTACGAGCAGTACTTC. It yields the protein CASSPLTPRRDRPYEQYF.

The chain recombines TRBV7-8 with TRBJ2-7; D may be TRBD2 (7 bases). Trimming took off 5 bases at V and 7 bases at J, with 21 bases between the two ends. The CDR3 is made up of 15 amino acids. Germline assignment: CDR1 SGHVS and CDR2 FQNEAQ. The CDR3 nucleotides are TGTGCCAGCAGCCCGGAGGGAGGGGGAGTTGGTGAGCAGTACTTC. Translated, it gives CASSPEGGGVGEQYF. Full variable domain (rest looked up from reference TRBV7-8 and TRBJ2-7): GAGVSQSPRYKVAKRGQDVALRCDPISGHVSLFWYQQALGQGPEFLTYFQNEAQLDKSGLPSDRFFAERPEGSVSTLKIQRTQQEDSAVYLCASSPEGGGVGEQYFGPGTRLTVT.

The V call is TRBV5-5, the J call TRBJ1-3; D unresolved. CDR1 is SGHKS and CDR2 is YYEKEE in the germline V gene (reference sequence). The CDR3 length is 14 residues. V shed 2 bases and J shed 3 bases, with 9 bases lying between them. DNA for the CDR3: TGTGCCAGCAGCTTTCGGCAGAGTGGAAACACCATATATTTT. Protein product: CASSFRQSGNTIYF. The full variable domain, completed using reference TRBV5-5 and TRBJ1-3, is DAGVTQSPTHLIKTRGQQVTLRCSPISGHKSVSWYQQVLGQGPQFIFQYYEKEERGRGNFPDRFSARQFPNYSSELNVNALLLGDSALYLCASSFRQSGNTIYFGEGSWLTVV.

The chain recombines TRBV7-9 with TRBJ1-3; no clear D gene. There are 12 residues in the CDR3. Trimming pared 5 bases from V and 7 bases from J, leaving 9 bases between. Germline V gene sequence: CDR1 SEHNR, CDR2 FQNEAQ (reference sequence). The CDR3 reads CASSRPRNTIYF. CDR3 nucleotides: TGTGCCAGCAGCCGGCCTCGGAACACCATATATTTT.

The chain couples TRBV4-2 to TRBJ2-2; 11 nucleotides match TRBD2. Germline CDR1 reads LGHNA; CDR2 reads YNFKEQ. This CDR3 is 17 amino acids long. The junction had 9 bases not matched to a gene; V was cut back by 0 bases and J by 9 bases. The CDR3: CASSQDGASGGSRELFF. The DNA for the CDR3 is TGTGCCAGCAGCCAAGACGGGGCTAGCGGGGGGTCCCGGGAGCTGTTTTTT.

This chain uses TRBV28 with TRBJ2-3, with 11 bases aligning to TRBD1. Germline-derived CDR1 and CDR2 are MDHEN and SYDVKM. This CDR3 contains 18 residues. After removal of 4 bases from V and 2 bases from J, the junction contained 11 bases not matched to a gene. The CDR3 DNA is TGTGCCAGCAGTTCCCCCATGGACAGGGGGCAACCCACAGATACGCAGTATTTT. As protein: CASSSPMDRGQPTDTQYF.

V gene TRBV5-1 combines with J gene TRBJ2-5, with D perhaps TRBD1 (5 bases). The germline V gene encodes CDR1 SGHRS and CDR2 YFSETQ. This CDR3 is built from 14 residues. The CDR3 sequence is CVSTTQGGQETQYF. The CDR3 DNA sequence: TGCGTCTCCACGACGCAGGGCGGACAAGAGACCCAGTACTTC.

CDR3 coding DNA: TGTGCCAGCAGCTTGATGGTAGGGGCGGGAAAAACCGGGGAGCTGTTTTTT. This codes for CASSLMVGAGKTGELFF. The chain joins TRBV5-4 to TRBJ2-2, with D perhaps matching TRBD2 (6 bases). V was pared by 1 base and J by 5 bases, with 18 bases between. Germline CDR1 is SGHNT and CDR2 is YYREEE (reference sequence). This CDR3 has 17 residues.

The CDR3 sequence is CASSSGQGRNEQYF. CDR3 nucleotides: TGTGCCAGCAGCTCGGGACAGGGGCGTAACGAGCAGTACTTC. J is TRBJ2-7 and V is TRBV13, with 10 bases identical to TRBD1. J was trimmed by 5 bases and V by 4 bases; bases with no gene match: 5. The CDR3 is made up of 14 amino acids. CDR1 PRHDT and CDR2 FYEKMQ come from the germline V gene (reference sequence).

V gene TRBV7-2 combines with J gene TRBJ1-6; D is uncertain. V dropped 5 bases and J dropped 11 bases, with 16 bases sitting between them. The germline gives CDR1 SGHTA, CDR2 FQGNSA. This CDR3 is built from 14 residues. The CDR3 bases are TGTGCCAGCAGCCAGACCCGGGGTGGGACACCCCTCCACTTT. It is translated as CASSQTRGGTPLHF.

The chain carries TRBV7-9 and TRBJ2-6; D might be TRBD1 (5 bases). CDR1 and CDR2 (germline): SEHNR, FQNEAQ (reference sequence). This CDR3 region has 15 residues. Trimming took 6 bases from V and 2 from J, leaving 11 bases between them. The CDR3 region is CASSKQVPGANVLTF. The CDR3 DNA follows: TGTGCCAGCAGTAAACAGGTTCCTGGGGCCAACGTCCTGACTTTC.

The chain is built from TRBV4-1 and TRBJ1-3; D possibly corresponds to TRBD1 (6 bases). CDR1 and CDR2 (germline): MGHRA, YSYEKL. Deletions cut 1 base from V and 0 bases from J, with 13 bases between. The CDR3 is made up of 17 amino acids. CDR3 in DNA: TGCGCCAGCAGCCAAGCCAGGGGCAGGGACTCTGGAAACACCATATATTTT. Its translation: CASSQARGRDSGNTIYF.

The rearrangement links TRBV7-3 to TRBJ2-5, with 7 bases lining up with TRBD1. Germline values: CDR1 SGHTA, CDR2 FQGTGA. There are 15 residues in the CDR3. The V gene end was trimmed by 5 bases and the J gene end by 4 bases; junction bases not matched to a gene: 10. The CDR3 here is CASSLLRQGRETQYF. The CDR3 DNA reads TGTGCCAGCAGCCTACTTCGACAGGGTCGAGAGACCCAGTACTTC.